The text below deals with one TCR beta chain. Trimming removed 3 bases from V and 7 bases from J; junction bases left unmatched: 7. The germline CDR1 and CDR2 sequences are MNHNS and SASEGT. This CDR3 is built from 14 residues. Authors' data handling: Scientists estimated how many nucleated cells there were by amplifying reference gene primers. TCRdb's copy holds only in-frame clones and misses some; the assay was immunoSEQ multiplex PCR. That table supplies the V and J calls and clone size; D and trimming were determined from the DNA. The sample lists some 82,000 clones, around 86% seen once, with 44% in the top ten. This sample is drawn from a study of blood T cell repertoires in COVID-19. Study-wide background: Sites across the United States, Italy and Spain contributed samples from acute and convalescent COVID-19. PBMCs, B-cell-depleted T cells, or T cells were the source of the cDNA or gDNA that made up the material.

The rearrangement links TRBV6-1 to TRBJ1-1, with 8 bases aligning to TRBD1. Material for sequencing was peripheral blood. The clonotype originates from an older man with acute or convalescent COVID-19. DNA of the CDR3: TGTGCCAGCAGTGATTTGACAGGGGCGAATGAAGCTTTCTTT. It yields the protein CASSDLTGANEAFF.